These 10 T cell receptor beta chains came from one sample sequenced in a study of blood T cell repertoires in COVID-19. Only in-frame clones appear in the TCRdb table, and some are missing; sequencing was by immunoSEQ multiplex PCR. Altogether about 160,000 clones are present, over 75% being singletons, with the ten largest covering 6.5% to 8%. Sequencing was done on a sample of PBMCs or T cells enriched from blood (not recorded which). These receptors originate from a woman between 50 and 59 years old who had recovered from COVID-19.

The chain combines TRBV5-1 with TRBJ2-2; D is perhaps TRBD1 (6 bases). Trimming stripped 0 bases from V and 4 bases from J, with 13 bases between. From germline, CDR1 is SGHRS and CDR2 YFSETQ. The CDR3 is 16 residues long. The CDR3 bases are TGCGCCAGCAGCTTGGAAGTACAGGGTGGCACCGGGGAGCTGTTTTTT. Translated: CASSLEVQGGTGELFF.

The chain joins TRBV6-5 to TRBJ2-7; 8 bases line up with TRBD2. The CDR3 consists of 15 residues. CDR1 and CDR2 from the germline V gene are MNHEY and SVGAGI. Trimming at V came to 8 bases and at J to 2 bases, leaving 11 bases not matched to a gene. CDR3 sequence reads: CASSQAGGHPYEQYF. In DNA, the CDR3 is TGTGCCAGCTCTCAGGCGGGGGGTCATCCCTACGAGCAGTACTTC.

The gene calls are TRBV24-1 and TRBJ2-2; 7 bases agree with TRBD1. The trim removed 7 bases at V and 4 bases at J, leaving 5 bases unmatched. The V gene's germline CDR1 is KGHDR and CDR2 SFDVKD. This CDR3 comprises 14 residues. As DNA, the CDR3 is TGTGCCACCAGAGGGCCAGGGGGCACCGGGGAGCTGTTTTTT. This gives the protein CATRGPGGTGELFF.

This sequence joins TRBV30 and TRBJ2-7, with D unresolved. The ends were cut back, 0 bases at V and 4 bases at J, with 10 bases in the middle. The CDR3 loop spans 13 amino acids. Germline-derived CDR1 and CDR2 are GTSNPN and SVGIG (reference sequence). CDR3 in amino acids: CAWSVSITYEQYF. CDR3 nucleotide sequence: TGTGCCTGGAGTGTATCGATCACTTACGAGCAGTACTTC.

The V call is TRBV4-2, the J call TRBJ1-3; a weak D match, TRBD1 (5 bases). CDR1 is LGHNA and CDR2 is YNFKEQ in the germline V gene. The V end was cut by 0 bases, the J end by 1 base, with 10 bases between. The CDR3 is made up of 16 amino acids. CDR3 nucleotides: TGTGCCAGCAGCCAAGACAGGGATCCGTCTGGAAACACCATATATTTT. This translates into CASSQDRDPSGNTIYF.

The rearrangement uses TRBV3-1 (or the pseudogene TRBV3-2) and TRBJ2-7, with a possible D match to TRBD2 (5 bases). In germline, CDR1 is LGHDT, CDR2 YNNKEL (reference sequence). The CDR3 is made up of 12 amino acids. Trimming removed 3 bases at V and 3 bases at J, with 6 bases between. CDR3: CASSQTNYEQYF. DNA of the CDR3: TGTGCCAGCAGCCAGACTAACTACGAGCAGTACTTC.

The chain uses TRBV10-1 and TRBJ2-6; the match to TRBD1 covers 7 bases. This CDR3 region has 14 residues. The germline V gene has CDR1 WNHNN and CDR2 SYGVQD (reference sequence). After removal of 7 bases from V and 2 bases from J, the junction contained 2 bases not matched to a gene. This chain's CDR3 is CASTDRAGANVLTF. In DNA, the CDR3 is TGCGCCAGCACCGACAGGGCTGGGGCCAACGTCCTGACTTTC.

The chain carries TRBV4-2 and TRBJ1-5, with TRBD1 as a possible D gene (5 bases). The germline CDR1 and CDR2 sequences are LGHNA and YNFKEQ. V gave up 0 bases and J gave up 12 bases, with 12 bases separating them. The CDR3 totals 13 residues. The DNA of the CDR3 is TGTGCCAGCAGCCAAGATCACGGGGGGATCCAGCATTTT. It is translated as CASSQDHGGIQHF.

A single count supports this clone. V is TRBV7-2 and J is TRBJ2-5, with a tentative D call TRBD2 (7 bases). V lost 0 bases to trimming and J lost 1 base, with 9 bases between them. CDR1 is SGHTA, CDR2 FQGNSA, per germline. CDR3 length: 15 residues. The CDR3 bases are TGTGCCAGCAGCTTAGCGGGGGGGCGCCAAGAGACCCAGTACTTC. It specifies CASSLAGGRQETQYF.

The gene calls are TRBV4-3 and TRBJ2-3; TRBD2 aligns across 7 bases. Germline V gene lookup returns CDR1 LGHNA and CDR2 YSLEER. The trim removed 1 base at V and 0 bases at J, leaving 1 base unmatched. The CDR3 has 15 residues. The CDR3 protein is CASSQGGGSTDTQYF. CDR3 DNA sequence: TGCGCCAGCAGCCAAGGCGGGGGAAGCACAGATACGCAGTATTTT.